This TCR beta chain was sequenced during a study of blood T cell repertoires in COVID-19. Study overall: Samples came from the United States, Italy and Spain, spanning acute and convalescent COVID-19. The cDNA or gDNA used as material had been derived from T cells, B-cell-depleted T cells, or PBMCs.

Authors' analysis steps: Reference gene primer amplification in the assay estimated nucleated cell counts. TCRdb's copy holds only in-frame clones and misses some; the assay was immunoSEQ multiplex PCR. That table is the source of V, J and clone size, and D and trimming were worked out from the DNA. Of under 200,000 clones listed, 65% to 85% were seen once; the top ten hold under 3%. This CDR3 region has 15 residues. Trimming cost V 6 bases and J 2 bases, with 16 bases left between them. Per the germline V gene, CDR1 is MNHEY and CDR2 is SMNVEV (reference sequence). Sequenced: peripheral blood. This sequence was found in a human donor with acute or convalescent COVID-19. The donor label of this sample is uncertain. The chain uses TRBV27 and TRBJ1-1; unclear D gene. CDR3 sequence (DNA): TGTGCCAGCAGCCCGCACGCGGGGATAAACACTGAAGCTTTCTTT. Amino acids: CASSPHAGINTEAFF.